The clone carrying this T cell receptor beta chain was observed once. The record originates from a study of sequential checkpoint blockade in melanoma. At the level of the study: Both treatment sequences were followed by maintenance nivolumab.

Treatment in this sample: randomized to nivolumab then ipilimumab (arm A) or the reverse (arm B). Patients had received no earlier DNA-damaging chemotherapy. Trimming cost V 3 bases and J 3 bases, with 9 bases left between them. The germline gives CDR1 LNHDA, CDR2 SQIVND (reference sequence). The CDR3 totals 13 residues. Method: immunoSEQ multiplex PCR; TCRdb's copy keeps in-frame clones and lacks some. The table has 15,000 to 20,000 clones, approximately 77% seen once. The rearrangement uses TRBV19 and TRBJ2-7; unclear D gene. This sequence originates from a human donor with melanoma. The material sequenced was CD8+ T cells sorted from blood (inferred from file names), taken from a patient given nivolumab and ipilimumab in sequence. The CDR3 reads CASSIAALYEQYF. The CDR3 DNA reads as TGTGCCAGTAGTATCGCTGCACTCTACGAGCAGTACTTC.